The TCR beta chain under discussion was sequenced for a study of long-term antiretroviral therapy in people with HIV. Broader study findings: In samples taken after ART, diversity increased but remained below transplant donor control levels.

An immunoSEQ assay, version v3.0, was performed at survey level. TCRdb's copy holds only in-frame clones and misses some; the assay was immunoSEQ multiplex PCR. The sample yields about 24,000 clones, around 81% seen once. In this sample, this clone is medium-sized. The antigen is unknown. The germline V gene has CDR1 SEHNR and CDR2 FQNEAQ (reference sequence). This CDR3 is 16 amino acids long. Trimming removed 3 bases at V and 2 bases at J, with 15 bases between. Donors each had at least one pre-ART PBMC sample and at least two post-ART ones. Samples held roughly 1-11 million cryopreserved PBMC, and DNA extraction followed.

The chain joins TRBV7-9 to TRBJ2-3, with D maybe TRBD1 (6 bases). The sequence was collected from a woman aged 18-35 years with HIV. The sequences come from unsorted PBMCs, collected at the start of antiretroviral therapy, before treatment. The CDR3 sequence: CASSFSLGATTDTQYF. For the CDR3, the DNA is TGTGCCAGCAGCTTCAGCCTGGGGGCCACCACAGATACGCAGTATTTT.